This paragraph covers one T cell receptor (beta chain) sequence. Its antigen is still unknown. Naive CD8 populations comprised CD45RO-negative cells positively selected for CCR7, excluding terminally differentiated effector memory CD45RA+ cells. The source of the sample is a study of shared clonotypes between healthy human individuals. Study-level results: Among non-shared clonotypes, generation probabilities were lower than among those shared by all four donors.

The method was immunoSEQ multiplex PCR; TCRdb's version includes in-frame clones alone and lacks a portion of them. The repertoire includes nearly 2 million clones, roughly 94% of them detected once, and 0.95% to 1.5% sits in the top ten. Germline CDR1 and CDR2: MDHEN and SYDVKM. V was cut by 5 bases and J by 0 bases, with 14 bases left in between. There are 16 residues in the CDR3. Sequences were obtained from naive CD8+ T cells sorted from blood. J is TRBJ2-1 and V is TRBV28, with D uncertain. The source is a young man in good health. The CDR3 coding sequence is TGTGCCAGCAGTCCCTCGACGGTGAGCTCCTACAATGAGCAGTTCTTC. This sequence encodes CASSPSTVSSYNEQFF.